One and the same sample provided the 9 T cell receptor beta chains below, sequenced in a study of CD8 T cells in Susac syndrome. When the RNA was reverse transcribed, random hexamers were used with an input of roughly 0.5 to 1 ug. TCRdb analysed the immunoSEQ multiplex PCR reads with MiXCR anew, one entry per CDR3 protein. The sample yields approximately 150,000 distinct CDR3 sequences, roughly 80% seen once. Sequenced material: CD8+ T cells from PBMCs. The source is a human donor with multiple sclerosis.

This chain connects TRBV29-1 to TRBJ2-1; 12 bases are shared with TRBD2. The CDR3 spans 17 residues. The germline V gene encodes CDR1 SQVTM and CDR2 ANQGSEA. V trimming: 4 bases; J trimming: 2 bases; junction bases outside the gene matches: 9. The CDR3 DNA sequence: TGCAGCGTTGCTGCTAGCGGGAGGGTGTCCCCCTACAATGAGCAGTTCTTC. Amino acid sequence: CSVAASGRVSPYNEQFF.

CDR3 nucleotide sequence: TGTGCCAGCAGTTACTCTCGTAATCAGCCCCAGCATTTT. Protein: CASSYSRNQPQHF. The chain is built from TRBV6-5 and TRBJ1-5; D not certain. The CDR3 runs to 13 residues. Germline assignment: CDR1 MNHEY and CDR2 SVGAGI. The germline V and J ends were trimmed by 0 bases and 4 bases, with 4 bases remaining between them.

V is TRBV12-3 or TRBV12-4 and J is TRBJ2-1; D remains unclear. The CDR3 length is 11 residues. V was cut by 6 bases and J by 4 bases, with 4 bases left in between. DNA of the CDR3: TGTGCCAGCAGCCAGTACAATGAGCAGTTCTTC. Its protein product is CASSQYNEQFF.

The chain is built from TRBV30 and TRBJ2-3, with D tentatively TRBD2 (7 bases). The CDR3 extends over 15 amino acids. Trimming stripped 4 bases from V and 4 bases from J, with 18 bases between. Germline loops: CDR1 GTSNPN, CDR2 SVGIG (reference sequence). The CDR3 reads CAWIGGDSPSDTQYF. DNA for the CDR3: TGTGCCTGGATAGGGGGGGATTCCCCCTCAGATACGCAGTATTTT.

The J gene is TRBJ1-5, the V gene TRBV27; D remains ambiguous. The CDR3 is 16 amino acids. Germline loops: CDR1 MNHEY, CDR2 SMNVEV (reference sequence). V lost 2 bases, J lost 0 bases, and 11 bases lay in between. The CDR3 sequence is CASSLGPGYSNQPQHF. CDR3 coding DNA: TGTGCCAGCAGTTTAGGTCCAGGTTATAGCAATCAGCCCCAGCATTTT.

The sample holds a few counts of this clonotype. J is TRBJ2-1 and V is TRBV19; TRBD2 matches 11 bases. The V segment lost 5 bases and the J segment 1 base; nucleotides outside the gene matches: 4. CDR1 is LNHDA, CDR2 SQIVND, per germline (reference sequence). This CDR3 contains 16 residues. CDR3 sequence: CASSFSSGRSYNEQFF. CDR3 DNA: TGTGCCAGTAGTTTTTCTAGCGGGAGGTCCTACAATGAGCAGTTCTTC.

The genes are TRBV5-1 and TRBJ2-1; 8 nucleotides agree with TRBD1. The CDR3 sequence is 17 residues long. Germline V gene lookup returns CDR1 SGHRS and CDR2 YFSETQ. With 0 bases clipped from V and 6 bases from J, the junction kept 11 bases outside the gene matches. Here the CDR3 reads CASSLGQGLASINEQFF. CDR3 bases: TGCGCCAGCAGCTTGGGACAGGGGCTAGCCTCCATCAATGAGCAGTTCTTC.

This clonotype was seen once. The V gene is TRBV28, the J gene TRBJ2-3; D gene ambiguous. Deletions cut 2 bases from V and 3 bases from J, with 12 bases between. The CDR3 runs 15 residues. Germline CDR1 reads MDHEN; CDR2 reads SYDVKM. The CDR3: CASSLGQRSTDTQYF. The CDR3 nucleotides read TGTGCCAGCAGTTTAGGGCAGAGAAGTACAGATACGCAGTATTTT.

The rearrangement links TRBV3-1 to TRBJ2-1, with D perhaps assigned TRBD1 or TRBD2 (5 bases each). Trimming took off 8 bases at V and 8 bases at J, with 16 bases between the two ends. Germline V gene data show CDR1 as LGHDT and CDR2 as YNNKEL (reference sequence). This CDR3 has 13 residues. CDR3 nucleotide sequence: TGTGCCAGCGTGGCTGTGGTGGGGGATGAGCAGTTCTTC. Translating gives CASVAVVGDEQFF.